This is a list of T cell receptor beta chains from one sample in a study of beta chain features in type 1 diabetes. Clones were read by immunoSEQ multiplex PCR, and TCRdb kept only the in-frame ones, dropping some. The profile shows roughly 330,000 clones, approximately 15% of them singletons. The specimen sequenced was naive CD4+ T cells from blood. The receptors here all came from a woman aged 18-30 years with type 1 diabetes. The CDR3 runs from the conserved cysteine through the conserved F or W. Fields, in order: D gene, V gene, J gene, clone size, CDR3 DNA, CDR3 protein. D genes are given only for firm matches. Part of the rows lack a size; the others show once, few, many or a class for expanded clones.

D gene: TRBD1
V gene: TRBV6-6
J gene: TRBJ2-5
clone size: NA
CDR3 DNA: TGTGCCAGCAGAAAGGACAGGGGGCCGTACCAAGAGACCCAGTACTTC
CDR3 protein: CASRKDRGPYQETQYF

D gene: TRBD2
V gene: TRBV9
J gene: TRBJ2-5
clone size: few
CDR3 DNA: TGTGCCAGCAGCCCTCGACTAGCGGGAGATGGGGAGACCCAGTACTTC
CDR3 protein: CASSPRLAGDGETQYF

D gene: NA
V gene: TRBV6-5
J gene: TRBJ2-5
clone size: NA
CDR3 DNA: TGTGCCAGCAGAACCCCCGGGGGAAAGACCCAGTACTTC
CDR3 protein: CASRTPGGKTQYF

D gene: TRBD1
V gene: TRBV5-1
J gene: TRBJ1-5
clone size: NA
CDR3 DNA: TGCGCCAGCAGCTTGGGGACAGGGGTTCAGCCCCAGCATTTT
CDR3 protein: CASSLGTGVQPQHF

D gene: NA
V gene: TRBV27
J gene: TRBJ1-2
clone size: NA
CDR3 DNA: TGTGCCAGCAGTAAGGGGATACTCGGCTATGGCTACACCTTC
CDR3 protein: CASSKGILGYGYTF

D gene: NA
V gene: TRBV5-1
J gene: TRBJ1-4
clone size: few
CDR3 DNA: TGCGCCAGCAGCTTTACCGCAGGGTTGGAAAAACTGTTTTTT
CDR3 protein: CASSFTAGLEKLFF

D gene: NA
V gene: TRBV15
J gene: TRBJ2-7
clone size: NA
CDR3 DNA: TGTGCCACCGGGGCGGAACCCTACGAGCAGTACTTC
CDR3 protein: CATGAEPYEQYF

D gene: NA
V gene: TRBV5-1
J gene: TRBJ2-2
clone size: NA
CDR3 DNA: TGCGCCAGCAGCCCTAGGGGGAACACCGGGAAGCTGTTTTTT
CDR3 protein: CASSPRGNTGKLFF

D gene: NA
V gene: TRBV25-1
J gene: TRBJ2-7
clone size: few
CDR3 DNA: TGTGCCAGCAGAGGGGTTACCTACGAGCAGTACTTC
CDR3 protein: CASRGVTYEQYF

D gene: TRBD1
V gene: TRBV5-4
J gene: TRBJ2-1
clone size: few
CDR3 DNA: TGTGCCAGCAGCCTACAGGGGAACGCCTACAATGAGCAGTTCTTC
CDR3 protein: CASSLQGNAYNEQFF

D gene: NA
V gene: TRBV30
J gene: TRBJ1-2
clone size: NA
CDR3 DNA: TGTGCCTGGAGTGTACTTGGGAGCTATGGCTACACCTTC
CDR3 protein: CAWSVLGSYGYTF

D gene: NA
V gene: TRBV11-1
J gene: TRBJ2-5
clone size: few
CDR3 DNA: TGTGCCAGCAGCTTAACGATCCAGGGCGGGACCCAGTACTTC
CDR3 protein: CASSLTIQGGTQYF

D gene: NA
V gene: TRBV29-1
J gene: TRBJ1-2
clone size: NA
CDR3 DNA: TGCAGCTTCTCCTGGACGGGGGGTTATGGCTACACCTTC
CDR3 protein: CSFSWTGGYGYTF

D gene: NA
V gene: TRBV5-1
J gene: TRBJ2-1
clone size: NA
CDR3 DNA: TGCGCCAGCAGCTCCGACACCGGGGCCTACAATGAGCAGTTCTTC
CDR3 protein: CASSSDTGAYNEQFF

D gene: TRBD2
V gene: TRBV30
J gene: TRBJ2-3
clone size: few
CDR3 DNA: TGTGCCTGGAGTTCCCTAGCGGGAGAGGTAGATACGCAGTATTTT
CDR3 protein: CAWSSLAGEVDTQYF

D gene: NA
V gene: TRBV7-9
J gene: TRBJ1-1
clone size: few
CDR3 DNA: TGTGCCAGCAGCCCCAGGAACACTGAAGCTTTCTTT
CDR3 protein: CASSPRNTEAFF

D gene: NA
V gene: TRBV2
J gene: TRBJ2-5
clone size: NA
CDR3 DNA: TGTGCCAGCAGTCCGGACAGCCTAGGGGCCCAGTACTTC
CDR3 protein: CASSPDSLGAQYF

D gene: TRBD1
V gene: TRBV2
J gene: TRBJ1-5
clone size: few
CDR3 DNA: TGTGCCAGCAGCCCAGACAGGGGTAGTCAGTCCCAGCATTTT
CDR3 protein: CASSPDRGSQSQHF

D gene: NA
V gene: TRBV30
J gene: TRBJ1-2
clone size: NA
CDR3 DNA: TGTGCCTGGATTCCGGGGGTGGGCTATGGCTACACCTTC
CDR3 protein: CAWIPGVGYGYTF

D gene: NA
V gene: TRBV7-9
J gene: TRBJ2-5
clone size: NA
CDR3 DNA: TGTGCCAGCAGCTTGGACTATTCTGGGACCCAGTACTTC
CDR3 protein: CASSLDYSGTQYF

D gene: TRBD2
V gene: TRBV28
J gene: TRBJ2-2
clone size: few
CDR3 DNA: TGTGCCAGCAGTGCCGGGAGCGGGGCGTACACCGGGGAGCTGTTTTTT
CDR3 protein: CASSAGSGAYTGELFF

D gene: NA
V gene: TRBV19
J gene: TRBJ1-5
clone size: NA
CDR3 DNA: TGTGCCAGTAGTATAGGGGCGGGGAGTCAGCCCCAGCAATTT
CDR3 protein: CASSIGAGSQPQQF

D gene: NA
V gene: TRBV25-1
J gene: TRBJ2-5
clone size: few
CDR3 DNA: TGTGCCAGCAGTGATTTCGGCAGGAAAGCCCAAGAGACCCAGTACTTC
CDR3 protein: CASSDFGRKAQETQYF

D gene: TRBD1
V gene: TRBV28
J gene: TRBJ2-7
clone size: NA
CDR3 DNA: TGTGCCAGCAGCGTACTAGGGACAGGGACCTACGAGCAGTACTTC
CDR3 protein: CASSVLGTGTYEQYF

D gene: NA
V gene: TRBV30
J gene: TRBJ2-2
clone size: NA
CDR3 DNA: TGTGCCTGGAATGAGGGGAACACCGGGGAGCTGTTTTTT
CDR3 protein: CAWNEGNTGELFF

D gene: NA
V gene: TRBV7-3
J gene: TRBJ2-5
clone size: NA
CDR3 DNA: TGTGCCAGCAGCCCAAGGGGGGGCCATGGGGAGACCCAGTACTTC
CDR3 protein: CASSPRGGHGETQYF

D gene: NA
V gene: TRBV7-8
J gene: TRBJ2-3
clone size: NA
CDR3 DNA: TGTGCCAGCACTCCACAGGGAGGGCCGGTACCCCGCCCGCAGTATTTT
CDR3 protein: CASTPQGGPVPRPQYF

D gene: TRBD1
V gene: TRBV18
J gene: TRBJ2-1
clone size: few
CDR3 DNA: TGTGCCAGCTCACCACTGGGACAGGCCTACAATGAGCAGTTCTTC
CDR3 protein: CASSPLGQAYNEQFF

D gene: NA
V gene: TRBV18
J gene: TRBJ1-4
clone size: NA
CDR3 DNA: TGTGCCAGCTCACCGAGCCCGGGAAGATTGTTTTTT
CDR3 protein: CASSPSPGRLFF

D gene: NA
V gene: TRBV2
J gene: TRBJ2-7
clone size: NA
CDR3 DNA: TGTGCCAGCAGTGATCGAGGCGAGCAGTACTTC
CDR3 protein: CASSDRGEQYF

D gene: NA
V gene: TRBV11-2
J gene: TRBJ2-7
clone size: few
CDR3 DNA: TGTGCCAGCAGCTTGGGGCCAGGGGCCTACGAGCAGTACTTC
CDR3 protein: CASSLGPGAYEQYF

D gene: NA
V gene: TRBV18
J gene: TRBJ1-1
clone size: NA
CDR3 DNA: TGTGCCAGCTCAGCGGAGGGGAACACTGAAGCTTTCTTT
CDR3 protein: CASSAEGNTEAFF

D gene: NA
V gene: TRBV4-1
J gene: TRBJ1-1
clone size: few
CDR3 DNA: TGCGCCAGCAGCCAAGTAGGGAGCCAGAACACTGAAGCTTTCTTT
CDR3 protein: CASSQVGSQNTEAFF

D gene: NA
V gene: TRBV18
J gene: TRBJ2-1
clone size: few
CDR3 DNA: TGTGCCAGCTCACCACGAGTAGCGAGCTACAATGAGCAGTTCTTC
CDR3 protein: CASSPRVASYNEQFF

D gene: NA
V gene: TRBV29-1
J gene: TRBJ2-1
clone size: few
CDR3 DNA: TGCAGCGCCCGGACAGTTTTCTCCTACAATGAGCAGTTCTTC
CDR3 protein: CSARTVFSYNEQFF

D gene: TRBD1
V gene: TRBV30
J gene: TRBJ1-1
clone size: few
CDR3 DNA: TGTGCCTGGAGGGGGACAGGGGTGAACACTGAAGCTTTCTTT
CDR3 protein: CAWRGTGVNTEAFF

D gene: TRBD1
V gene: TRBV5-1
J gene: TRBJ2-2
clone size: NA
CDR3 DNA: TGCGCCAGCAGCTTGGCGGGGGACAGGGGATACACCGGGGAGCTGTTTTTT
CDR3 protein: CASSLAGDRGYTGELFF

D gene: TRBD2
V gene: TRBV7-9
J gene: TRBJ2-1
clone size: few
CDR3 DNA: TGTGCCAGCAGCCCGACTAGCGACAATGAGCAGTTCTTC
CDR3 protein: CASSPTSDNEQFF

D gene: NA
V gene: TRBV11-2
J gene: TRBJ1-2
clone size: few
CDR3 DNA: TGTGCCAGCAGCTTAGACAGGGAGGCGGATGGCTACACCTTC
CDR3 protein: CASSLDREADGYTF

D gene: NA
V gene: TRBV6-5
J gene: TRBJ1-2
clone size: NA
CDR3 DNA: TGTGCCAGCAGTTCCGCGTCGGGGTTCTCGTCCTTC
CDR3 protein: CASSSASGFSSF

D gene: NA
V gene: TRBV4-1
J gene: TRBJ1-5
clone size: few
CDR3 DNA: TGCGCCAGCAGCCAAGATAGTTGGGAGGAAAGCAATCAGCCCCAGCATTTT
CDR3 protein: CASSQDSWEESNQPQHF

D gene: TRBD2
V gene: TRBV13
J gene: TRBJ2-3
clone size: NA
CDR3 DNA: TGTGCCAGCAGCTTAGGCCAAGGTAGCGGGAGAAGGGATACGCAGTATTTT
CDR3 protein: CASSLGQGSGRRDTQYF

D gene: NA
V gene: TRBV18
J gene: TRBJ1-1
clone size: few
CDR3 DNA: TGTGCCAGCTCACCAATAAGGCAGACTATGAACACTGAAGCTTTCTTT
CDR3 protein: CASSPIRQTMNTEAFF

D gene: NA
V gene: TRBV25-1
J gene: TRBJ1-1
clone size: NA
CDR3 DNA: TGTGCCAGCAGTCGGGGAGGGAGGGACACTGAAGCTTTCTTT
CDR3 protein: CASSRGGRDTEAFF